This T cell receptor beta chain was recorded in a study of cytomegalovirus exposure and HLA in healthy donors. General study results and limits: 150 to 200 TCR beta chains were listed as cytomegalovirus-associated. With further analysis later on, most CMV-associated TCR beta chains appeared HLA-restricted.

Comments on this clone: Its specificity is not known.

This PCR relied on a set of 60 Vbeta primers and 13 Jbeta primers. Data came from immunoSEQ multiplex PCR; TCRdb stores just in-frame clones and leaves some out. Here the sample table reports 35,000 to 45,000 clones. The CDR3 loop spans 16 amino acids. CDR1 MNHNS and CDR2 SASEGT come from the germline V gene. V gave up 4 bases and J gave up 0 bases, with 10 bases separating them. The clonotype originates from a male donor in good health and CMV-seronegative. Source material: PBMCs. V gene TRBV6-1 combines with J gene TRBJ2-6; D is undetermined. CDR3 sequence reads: CASSGVHNSGANVLTF. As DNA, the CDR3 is TGTGCCAGCAGTGGTGTACACAACTCTGGGGCCAACGTCCTGACTTTC.